This is a list of T cell receptor beta chains from one sample in a study of T cell responses to AZD1222 COVID-19 vaccine. The assay was immunoSEQ multiplex PCR, and TCRdb's table has in-frame clones only and misses some. The sample includes some 96,000 clones, 88% seen only once; the top ten take about 17%. Sequences were derived from peripheral blood, sampled 28 days after the second AZD1222 dose. The receptors derive from an adult who received the AZD1222 COVID-19 vaccine. Each CDR3 is given with its conserved first and last residue. The D gene is left open where the match is weak. Where a row states a size, it is once, few, many or the class of an expanded clone; other rows omit it.

j_call clone_size d_call v_call cdr3_nt cdr3_aa
TRBJ2-5 . . TRBV28 TGTGCCAGCAGTTCAAACCAAGAGACCCAGTACTTC CASSSNQETQYF
TRBJ2-1 . . TRBV2 TGTGCCAGCAGCCGTTACAATGAGCAGTTCTTC CASSRYNEQFF
TRBJ2-1 few . TRBV15 TGTGCCACCAGCAGGGGGACTGTCCCCCATGAGCAGTTCTTC CATSRGTVPHEQFF
TRBJ1-4 . . TRBV9 TGTGCCAGCAGCGAATATGGGGGTACTAATGAAAAACTGTTTTTT CASSEYGGTNEKLFF
TRBJ2-5 . . TRBV5-1 TGCGCCAGCAGCTCGCAGGGGGGCGGTCAGGAGACCCAGTACTTC CASSSQGGGQETQYF
TRBJ1-2 . TRBD1 TRBV28 TGTGCCAGCGGGGACAGGGGGGGAAATGGCTACACCTTC CASGDRGGNGYTF
TRBJ2-1 . TRBD2 TRBV24-1 TGTGCCACCAGTGGACCGGGACTAGCGGGATACAATGAGCAGTTCTTC CATSGPGLAGYNEQFF
TRBJ1-4 once TRBD1 TRBV28 TGTGCCAGCAGTTTACCGGGGACAGGGGGAGGGGAAAAACTGTTTTTT CASSLPGTGGGEKLFF
TRBJ2-7 . . TRBV20-1 TGCAGTGCTAGTGGGAGGTCGGTAGCAGGACGCGAGCAGTACTTC CSASGRSVAGREQYF
TRBJ2-1 . . TRBV30 TGTGCCTGGAGTTTGACAGGGACTTATTACAATGAGCAGTTCTTC CAWSLTGTYYNEQFF
TRBJ2-6 once . TRBV5-1 TGCGCCAGCAGCTTGGGCGGGACTCCCTCGGCCAACGTCCTGACTTTC CASSLGGTPSANVLTF
TRBJ2-2 . . TRBV7-3 TGTGCCAGCAGCCTGAACTCAGGGGAGGCCACCGGGGAGCTGTTTTTT CASSLNSGEATGELFF
TRBJ2-3 . . TRBV19 TGTGCCAGTAGTATAGGGTCCCAGCGAGATACGCAGTATTTT CASSIGSQRDTQYF
TRBJ2-3 . TRBD2 TRBV10-3 TGTGCCATCAGTGGAACACTAGCGGGTGGTGCAGATACGCAGTATTTT CAISGTLAGGADTQYF
TRBJ2-7 . TRBD2 TRBV18 TGTGCCAGCTCACCACCACCAGAAGGCAACGCCCGACTAGCGGGAAGTCCCTACGAGCAGTACTTC CASSPPPEGNARLAGSPYEQYF
TRBJ1-1 . . TRBV19 TGTGCCAGTTCTAGGACGGACACTGAAGCTTTCTTT CASSRTDTEAFF
TRBJ1-3 . . TRBV19 TGTGCCAGTAGTCTAATGCAACGCGTGGAGGCCGACCTCTCTGGAAACACCATATATTTT CASSLMQRVEADLSGNTIYF
TRBJ2-1 few . TRBV30 TGTGCCTGGAAACGAAACAATGAGCAGTTCTTC CAWKRNNEQFF
TRBJ2-2 . . TRBV6-1 TGTGCCAGCAGTGATCTCAGGGGTGGAGAGCTGTTTTTT CASSDLRGGELFF
TRBJ1-5 . . TRBV11-2 TGTGCCAGCAGCTTGGGCAAGGCATGGGGCAATCAGCCCCAGCATTTT CASSLGKAWGNQPQHF
TRBJ2-4 once . TRBV19 TGTGCCAGTAGTATAGAAGACATTCAGTACTTC CASSIEDIQYF
TRBJ1-2 . TRBD1 TRBV6-5 TGTGCCAGCAGTTTCCGACAGGGGATGGGGGGCTACACCTTC CASSFRQGMGGYTF
TRBJ2-1 . . TRBV16 TGTGCCAGCAGCCAACAACTAGATAGCTCCTACAATGAGCAGTTCTTC CASSQQLDSSYNEQFF
TRBJ2-1 . . TRBV28 TGTGCCAGCAGTTTACACCGGGACGAGACCAATGAGCAGTTCTTC CASSLHRDETNEQFF
TRBJ1-4 . . TRBV9 TGTGCCAGCAGCGAAAGATTGGCAACTAATGAAAAACTGTTTTTT CASSERLATNEKLFF
TRBJ1-4 . . TRBV2 TGTGCCAGCAGGCCTTTTGGGGTTCGGGACGGGATTTTT CASRPFGVRDGIF
TRBJ1-6 . . TRBV28 TGTGCCAGCAGCCCGTCCAAAGGGTTAAATTCACCCCTCCACTTT CASSPSKGLNSPLHF
TRBJ2-1 . TRBD2 TRBV7-2 TGTGCCAGCTCGAGCGGGAGTGGCGGCTATGAGCAGTTCTTC CASSSGSGGYEQFF
TRBJ2-2 . TRBD2 TRBV5-1 TGCGCCAGCAGCTTGGGGACTAGCGGGAACACCGGGGAGCTGTTTTTT CASSLGTSGNTGELFF
TRBJ2-3 . . TRBV5-4 TGTGCCAGCAGCGGCCGGGTTAGCACAGATACGCAGTATTTT CASSGRVSTDTQYF
TRBJ2-1 . . TRBV11-2 TGTGCCAGCAGCTTTATGCCGGGCGAACAGAATGAGCAGTTCTTC CASSFMPGEQNEQFF
TRBJ1-5 once . TRBV10-2 TGCGCCAGCAGCGAACATGACAGGAGCGATAGCAATCAGCCCCAGCATTTT CASSEHDRSDSNQPQHF
TRBJ2-5 . . TRBV14 TGTGCCAGCAGCCCCCGGGGAGTGACCCAGTACTTC CASSPRGVTQYF
TRBJ1-5 . . TRBV5-4 TGTGCCAGCAGCTTGGGGGGGGATCAGCCCCAGCATTTT CASSLGGDQPQHF
TRBJ1-4 . . TRBV30 TGTGCCTGGAGTGGTGGTGCAACTAATGAAAAACTGTTTTTT CAWSGGATNEKLFF
TRBJ2-7 . TRBD2 TRBV3-1/TRBV3-2 TGTGCCAGCAGCCAAATGGCTAGCGGGACCTACGAGCAGTACTTC CASSQMASGTYEQYF
TRBJ2-7 . TRBD1 TRBV4-1 TGCGCCAGCAGCCAACCGGACAGGGATTCTGGCGAGCAGTACTTC CASSQPDRDSGEQYF
TRBJ1-6 . . TRBV3-1/TRBV3-2 TGTGCCAGCAGCCAAGATGACCGGAATTCACCCCTCCACTTT CASSQDDRNSPLHF
TRBJ1-4 . TRBD1 TRBV6-5 TGTGCCAGCAGTAACCGACAGGGGTCTAAAAAACTGTTTTTT CASSNRQGSKKLFF
TRBJ2-5 . . TRBV5-1 TGCGCCAGCAGCCTAGTTCAAGAGACCCAGTACTTC CASSLVQETQYF
TRBJ1-1 . . TRBV6-6 TGTGCCAGCATGGGTAGGGGGTCCACTGAAGCTTTCTTT CASMGRGSTEAFF
TRBJ1-4 . . TRBV5-4 TGTGCCAGCAGCCGAGAGTCAACTAATGAAAAACTGTTTTTT CASSRESTNEKLFF
TRBJ2-1 . TRBD2 TRBV19 TGTGCCAGTAGTAAAGGTAGCGGGATCTACAATGAGCAGTTCTTC CASSKGSGIYNEQFF
TRBJ2-7 . TRBD2 TRBV5-6 TGTGCCAGCAGCTCCGGGACTAGCCCCTACGAGCAGTACTTC CASSSGTSPYEQYF
TRBJ1-2 . . TRBV6-6 TGTGCCAGCAGTTACGAGCCCAGGGAGGATGGCTACACCTTC CASSYEPREDGYTF
TRBJ1-2 . . TRBV14 TGTGCCAGCAGCCGGGATTTAAATACACCTCACTATGGCTACACCTTC CASSRDLNTPHYGYTF
TRBJ2-1 . TRBD1 TRBV14 TGTGCCAGCAGCCTAGGGACAGGGGGCCAATCCCCTTGGCAGTTCTTC CASSLGTGGQSPWQFF
TRBJ1-5 . . TRBV19 TGTGCCAGTAGTATTGGCAGCTCCCGAGGGGGCAATCAGCCCCAGCATTTT CASSIGSSRGGNQPQHF
TRBJ2-2 . TRBD2 TRBV7-6 TGTGCCAGCAGCTTAGGGGGAGGGCCGGCGAACACCGGGGAGCTGTTTTTT CASSLGGGPANTGELFF
TRBJ1-2 . TRBD1 TRBV6-5 TGTGCCAGCCCGACAGGGGATGGCTACACCTTC CASPTGDGYTF
TRBJ1-6 once TRBD1 TRBV19 TGTGCCAGTAAAACCGGGACAGGGGGTTCACCCCTCCACTTT CASKTGTGGSPLHF
TRBJ2-4 . . TRBV4-1 TGCGCCAGCAGCCAAGCCGACAGGGCCAAAAACATTCAGTACTTC CASSQADRAKNIQYF
TRBJ1-4 . TRBD1 TRBV5-1 TGCGCCAGCAGTCTTCAGGGGGGACCGGATGAAAAACTGTTTTTT CASSLQGGPDEKLFF
TRBJ2-2 . TRBD2 TRBV3-1/TRBV3-2 TGTGCCAGCAGCCAAGACGACGGGAGGAGGACCGGGGAGCTGTTTTTT CASSQDDGRRTGELFF
TRBJ1-2 . . TRBV5-1 TGCGCCAGCAGCCCAAGCCTCGGGACATACTATGGCTACACCTTC CASSPSLGTYYGYTF
TRBJ1-4 . . TRBV5-1 TGCGCCAGCAGCGCTATCTACCGACAGTCAACTAATGAAAAACTGTTTTTT CASSAIYRQSTNEKLFF
TRBJ2-1 . . TRBV9 TGTGCCAGCAGCCCTTTAGCGGAGAGCTCCTACAATGAGCAGTTCTTC CASSPLAESSYNEQFF